These 11 T cell receptor beta chains came from one sample sequenced in a study of blood T cells in healthy people across ages. PCR was performed a second time for roughly 7 to 11 cycles using a sample-barcoded 5' primer and a J-beta primer mix. TCRdb used MiXCR to reprocess the 5' RACE reads, holding one entry per CDR3 protein. Of hundreds of thousands of distinct CDR3 sequences detected, 45% to 50% appear once; the ten largest clones hold 25% to 35%. The sequencing sample was made of blood. Every receptor here comes from a woman aged 55-69 years in good health.

Concerning this clonotype itself: The germline gene is not matched at one end of the junction; a read error may be the cause. The V and J genes are TRBV14 and TRBJ1-6; D not certain. The germline V gene encodes CDR1 SGHDN and CDR2 FVKESK. The CDR3 is 15 residues long. CDR3: CASSQSALRDSPPHF. CDR3 nucleotides: TGTGCCAGCAGCCAAAGTGCCTTGAGGGATTCACCCCCCCACTTT. The full variable domain, completed using reference TRBV14 and TRBJ1-6, is EAGVTQFPSHSVIEKGQTVTLRCDPISGHDNLYWYRRVMGKEIKFLLHFVKESKQDESGMPNNRFLAERTGGTYSTLKVQPAELEDSGVYFCASSQSALRDSPPHFGNGTRLTVT.

In this sample, this clonotype turned up a few times. The V gene is TRBV6-2 or TRBV6-3, the J gene TRBJ2-1; D uncertain. CDR3 length: 11 residues. Germline CDR1 and CDR2: MNHEY and SVGEGT. V was cut by 5 bases and J by 5 bases, with 4 bases left in between. The CDR3 region has the DNA TGTGCCAGCAGTATTCACAATGAGCAGTTCTTC. It codes for CASSIHNEQFF.

This chain links TRBV4-3 with TRBJ1-5; no firm D call. V lost 0 bases and J lost 0, with 12 bases in between. Germline V lookup: CDR1 LGHNA, CDR2 YSLEER. The CDR3 has 17 amino acids. In nucleotides, the CDR3 is TGCGCCAGCAGCCAAGATAGCGCAGGCCTTAGCAATCAGCCCCAGCATTTT. Translation gives CASSQDSAGLSNQPQHF.

DNA for the CDR3: TGTGCCAGCAGCCTGGGGAGAGGCTCCTACAATGAGCAATCGGGGGAAAAACTGTTTTTT. This codes for CASSLGRGSYNEQSGEKLFF. This chain joins TRBV27 and TRBJ1-4, with no clear D. This CDR3 has 20 residues. V was pared by 6 bases and J by 8 bases, with 34 bases between. Germline CDR1 MNHEY, CDR2 SMNVEV (reference sequence).

V is TRBV7-3 and J is TRBJ1-1; unclear D gene. V was clipped by 1 base and J by 11 bases, with 14 bases between them. The CDR3 is made up of 13 amino acids. In germline, CDR1 is SGHTA, CDR2 FQGTGA. This chain's CDR3 is CASSLNTAGMAFF. In DNA, the CDR3 is TGTGCCAGCAGCTTAAACACGGCAGGAATGGCTTTCTTT.

The chain combines TRBV5-4 with TRBJ1-6; D gene uncertain. The germline V gene encodes CDR1 SGHNT and CDR2 YYREEE (reference sequence). V was pared by 3 bases and J by 8 bases, with 6 bases between. This CDR3 region has 12 residues. The CDR3 nucleotides read TGTGCCAGCAGCTCCGGGGATTCACCCCTCCACTTT. This translates into CASSSGDSPLHF.

In nucleotides, the CDR3 is TGTGCCAGCAGCGAGAGCGGACAGTTCTCTGGGGCCAACGTCCTGACTTTC. It is translated as CASSESGQFSGANVLTF. The chain has TRBV11-1 and TRBJ2-6; TRBD1 might be the D (6 bases). Germline V gives CDR1 SGHAT, CDR2 FQDESV (reference sequence). The CDR3 extends over 17 amino acids. V was pared by 5 bases and J by 0 bases, with 14 bases between.

The V and J genes are TRBV29-1 and TRBJ2-5; TRBD1 aligns across 7 bases. CDR3 length: 14 residues. The germline V gene has CDR1 SQVTM and CDR2 ANQGSEA. The junction had 5 bases not matched to a gene; V was cut back by 0 bases and J by 4 bases. The CDR3 sequence is CSVEDSGTAETQYF. The CDR3 nucleotides are TGCAGCGTTGAAGATTCAGGGACAGCAGAGACCCAGTACTTC.

The chain links TRBV20-1 to TRBJ2-1, with 10 bases that match TRBD2. Germline lookup yields CDR1 DFQATT and CDR2 SNEGSKA (reference sequence). This CDR3 is built from 15 residues. J was trimmed by 7 bases and V by 7 bases; bases with no gene match: 13. Here the CDR3 reads CSVHKREGPGNEQFF. CDR3 nucleotide sequence: TGCAGTGTTCACAAGCGGGAGGGCCCTGGGAATGAGCAGTTCTTC.

This sequence joins TRBV6-5 and TRBJ1-1; D unresolved. The V gene's germline CDR1 is MNHEY and CDR2 SVGAGI. CDR3 length: 13 amino acids. Between the trimmed V and J ends, which lost 0 bases and 6 bases, there was a span of 8 bases. This CDR3 reads CASSYSDQPEAFF. The CDR3 coding sequence is TGTGCCAGCAGTTACTCGGATCAGCCTGAAGCTTTCTTT.

The chain is built from TRBV6-1 and TRBJ2-1; no reliable D call. Germline V gives CDR1 MNHNS, CDR2 SASEGT. The CDR3 totals 14 residues. V was clipped by 6 bases and J by 4 bases, with 13 bases between them. For the CDR3, the DNA is TGTGCCAGCAGACCCGAAGGGCCATACAATGAGCAGTTCTTC. As protein: CASRPEGPYNEQFF.